The entry below describes one T cell receptor beta chain. The antigen remains undetermined. These data originate in a study of a mutant IDH1 vaccine in newly diagnosed glioma. The wider study: Eight vaccine injections were given to patients in weeks 1, 3, 5, 7, 11, 15, 19 and 23. The treated group averaged around 40 years old and was roughly 60% male, about 40% female.

This CDR3 has 15 residues. Trimming took 0 bases from V and 8 from J, leaving 13 bases between them. Germline V gene sequence: CDR1 MNHEY, CDR2 SVGAGI. The time point: week 23, last vaccination. A single vaccine dose contained 300 ug of mutant IDH1 20-mer peptide, and topical imiquimod was used with it. Diagnosis in the donors showed new WHO grade 3 or 4 astrocytomas that were IDH1-mutant and ATRX-lost. Clones were sequenced by immunoSEQ multiplex PCR, and TCRdb holds only the in-frame ones, with some missing. Of 50,000 to 60,000 clones listed, about four fifths were seen once; the top ten hold 5% to 7.5%.

Sequences were derived from PBMCs, sampled from a glioma patient whose treatment included an IDH1 peptide vaccine. The source is a man between 40 and 49 years old with glioma. The chain recombines TRBV6-5 with TRBJ1-4; D perhaps matches TRBD1 (5 bases). The CDR3 protein is CASSYSIQGEEKLFF. CDR3 bases: TGTGCCAGCAGTTACTCTATTCAGGGAGAAGAAAAACTGTTTTTT.